This T cell receptor beta chain comes out of a study of cytomegalovirus exposure and HLA in healthy donors. In the PCR, 60 Vbeta and 13 Jbeta primers were used. Assay: immunoSEQ multiplex PCR; the TCRdb copy retains only in-frame clones and omits some. The sample spans about 110,000 clones; the ten largest clones claim 6.8%. The germline V gene encodes CDR1 SQVTM and CDR2 ANQGSEA. The V and J ends lost 6 bases and 0 bases respectively, with 11 bases between them. This CDR3 comprises 13 residues. The sequenced material came from PBMCs. This receptor was obtained from a man between 35 and 55 years old in good health and CMV-seropositive. The chain carries TRBV29-1 and TRBJ1-1; D not certain. CDR3 in DNA: TGCAGCGTCGCCGGGGTCATGAACACTGAAGCTTTCTTT. Amino acids: CSVAGVMNTEAFF.